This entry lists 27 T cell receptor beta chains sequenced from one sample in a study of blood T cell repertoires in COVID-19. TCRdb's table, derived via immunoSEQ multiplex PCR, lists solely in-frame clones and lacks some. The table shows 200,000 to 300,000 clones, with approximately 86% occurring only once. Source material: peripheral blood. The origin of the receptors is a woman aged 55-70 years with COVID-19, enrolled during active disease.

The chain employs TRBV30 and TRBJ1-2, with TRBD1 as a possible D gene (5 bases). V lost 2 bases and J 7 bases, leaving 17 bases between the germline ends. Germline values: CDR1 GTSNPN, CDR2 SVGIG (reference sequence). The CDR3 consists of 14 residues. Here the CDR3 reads CAWSPSGTYRGYTF. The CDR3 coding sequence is TGTGCCTGGAGTCCCTCCGGGACTTACCGTGGCTACACCTTC. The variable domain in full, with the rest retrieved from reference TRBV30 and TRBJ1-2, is SQTIHQWPATLVQPVGSPLSLECTVEGTSNPNLYWYRQAAGRGLQLLFYSVGIGQISSEVPQNLSASRPQDRQFILSSKKLLLSDSGFYLCAWSPSGTYRGYTFGSGTRLTVV.

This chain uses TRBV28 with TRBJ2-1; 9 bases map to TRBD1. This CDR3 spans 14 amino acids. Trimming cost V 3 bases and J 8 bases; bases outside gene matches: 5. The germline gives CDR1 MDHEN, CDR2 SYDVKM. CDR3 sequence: CASSFRDRVDEQFF. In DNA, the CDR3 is TGTGCCAGCAGTTTCCGGGACAGGGTCGATGAGCAGTTCTTC.

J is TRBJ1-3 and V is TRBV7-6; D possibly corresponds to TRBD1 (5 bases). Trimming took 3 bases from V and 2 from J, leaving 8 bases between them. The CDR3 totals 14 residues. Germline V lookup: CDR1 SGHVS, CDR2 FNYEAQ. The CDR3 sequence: CASSFWGAGNTIYF. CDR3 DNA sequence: TGTGCCAGCAGCTTTTGGGGGGCTGGAAACACCATATATTTT.

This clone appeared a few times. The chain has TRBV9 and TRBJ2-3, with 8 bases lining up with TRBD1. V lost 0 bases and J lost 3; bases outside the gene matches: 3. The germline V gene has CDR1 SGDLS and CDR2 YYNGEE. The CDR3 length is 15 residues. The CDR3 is CASSVEGQATDTQYF. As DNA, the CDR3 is TGTGCCAGCAGCGTAGAGGGACAGGCGACAGATACGCAGTATTTT.

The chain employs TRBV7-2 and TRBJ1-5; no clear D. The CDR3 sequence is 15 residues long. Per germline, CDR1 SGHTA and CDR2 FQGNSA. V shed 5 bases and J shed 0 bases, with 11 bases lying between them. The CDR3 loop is CASSQRHLSNQPQHF. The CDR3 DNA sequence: TGTGCCAGCAGCCAAAGACACCTTAGCAATCAGCCCCAGCATTTT. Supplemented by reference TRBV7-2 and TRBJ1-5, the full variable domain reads GAGVSQSPSNKVTEKGKDVELRCDPISGHTALYWYRQSLGQGLEFLIYFQGNSAPDKSGLPSDRFSAERTGGSVSTLTIQRTQQEDSAVYLCASSQRHLSNQPQHFGDGTRLSIL.

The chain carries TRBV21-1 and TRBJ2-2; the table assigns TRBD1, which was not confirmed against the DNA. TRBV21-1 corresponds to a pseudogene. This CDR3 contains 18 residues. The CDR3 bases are TGTGCCAGCAGCTACCCGCCGGGACAGGGGATCGGGACCGGGGAGCTGTTTTTT. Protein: CASSYPPGQGIGTGELFF.

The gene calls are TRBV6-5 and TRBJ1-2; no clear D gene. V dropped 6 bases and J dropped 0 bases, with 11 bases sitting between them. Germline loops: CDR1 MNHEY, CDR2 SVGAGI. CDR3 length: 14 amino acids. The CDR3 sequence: CASRGSPANYGYTF. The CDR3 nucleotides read TGTGCCAGCAGGGGGAGTCCAGCTAACTATGGCTACACCTTC.

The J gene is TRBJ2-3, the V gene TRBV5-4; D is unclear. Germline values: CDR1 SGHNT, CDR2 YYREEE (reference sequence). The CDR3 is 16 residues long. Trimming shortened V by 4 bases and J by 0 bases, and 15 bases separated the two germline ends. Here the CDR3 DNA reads TGTGCCAGCAGCCCCGAAATAGCCCTTAGCACAGATACGCAGTATTTT. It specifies CASSPEIALSTDTQYF.

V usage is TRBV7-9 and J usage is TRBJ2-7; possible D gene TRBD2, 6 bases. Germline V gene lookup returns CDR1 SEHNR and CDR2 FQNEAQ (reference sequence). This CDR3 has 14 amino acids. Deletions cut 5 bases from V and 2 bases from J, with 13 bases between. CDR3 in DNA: TGTGCCAGCAGCCCCCAGGGACTTCCCTACGAGCAGTACTTC. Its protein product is CASSPQGLPYEQYF.

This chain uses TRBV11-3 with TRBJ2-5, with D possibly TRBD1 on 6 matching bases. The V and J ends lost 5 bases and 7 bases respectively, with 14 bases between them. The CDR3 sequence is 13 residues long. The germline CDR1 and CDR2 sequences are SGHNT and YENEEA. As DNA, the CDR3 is TGTGCCAGCAGCCCTTTGGGGGCTACGACCCAGTACTTC. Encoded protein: CASSPLGATTQYF. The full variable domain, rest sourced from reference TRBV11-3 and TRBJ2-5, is EAGVVQSPRYKIIEKKQPVAFWCNPISGHNTLYWYLQNLGQGPELLIRYENEEAVDDSQLPKDRFSAERLKGVDSTLKIQPAELGDSAVYLCASSPLGATTQYFGPGTRLLVL.

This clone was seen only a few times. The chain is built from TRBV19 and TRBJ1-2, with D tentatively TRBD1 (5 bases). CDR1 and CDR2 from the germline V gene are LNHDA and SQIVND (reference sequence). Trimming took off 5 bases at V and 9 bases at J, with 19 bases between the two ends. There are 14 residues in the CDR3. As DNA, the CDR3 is TGTGCCAGTAGTCCGGGGGACCTACAAGCGCGCTACACCTTC. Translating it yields CASSPGDLQARYTF.

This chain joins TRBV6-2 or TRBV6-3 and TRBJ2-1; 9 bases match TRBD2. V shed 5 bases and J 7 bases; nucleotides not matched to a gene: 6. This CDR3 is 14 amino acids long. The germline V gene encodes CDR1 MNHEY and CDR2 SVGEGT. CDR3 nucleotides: TGTGCCAGCAGTAATCTAGCGGGAATAAATGAGCAGTTCTTC. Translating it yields CASSNLAGINEQFF.

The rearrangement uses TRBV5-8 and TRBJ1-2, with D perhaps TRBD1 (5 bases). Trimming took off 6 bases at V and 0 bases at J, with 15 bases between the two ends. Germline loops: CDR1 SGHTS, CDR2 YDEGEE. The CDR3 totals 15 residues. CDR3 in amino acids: CASTPNPTANYGYTF. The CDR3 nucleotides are TGTGCCAGCACCCCTAATCCGACAGCTAACTATGGCTACACCTTC.

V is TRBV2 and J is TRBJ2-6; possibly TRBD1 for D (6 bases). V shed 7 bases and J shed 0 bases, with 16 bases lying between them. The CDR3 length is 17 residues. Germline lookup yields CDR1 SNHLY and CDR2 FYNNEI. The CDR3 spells CASISTGPSSGANVLTF. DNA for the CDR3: TGTGCCAGCATCTCCACAGGGCCGAGCTCTGGGGCCAACGTCCTGACTTTC.

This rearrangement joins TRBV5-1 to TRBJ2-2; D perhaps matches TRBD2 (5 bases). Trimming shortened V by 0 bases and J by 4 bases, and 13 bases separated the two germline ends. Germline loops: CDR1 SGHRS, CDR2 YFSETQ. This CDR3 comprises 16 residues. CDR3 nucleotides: TGCGCCAGCAGCTTGGAAGAGGGCTCATTCACCGGGGAGCTGTTTTTT. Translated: CASSLEEGSFTGELFF. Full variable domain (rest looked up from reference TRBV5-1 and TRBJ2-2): KAGVTQTPRYLIKTRGQQVTLSCSPISGHRSVSWYQQTPGQGLQFLFEYFSETQRNKGNFPGRFSGRQFSNSRSEMNVSTLELGDSALYLCASSLEEGSFTGELFFGEGSRLTVL.

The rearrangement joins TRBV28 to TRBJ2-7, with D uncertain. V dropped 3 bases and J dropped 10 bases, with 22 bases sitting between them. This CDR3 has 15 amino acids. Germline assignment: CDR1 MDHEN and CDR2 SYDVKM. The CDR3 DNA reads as TGTGCCAGCAGTTTGTCCCCAAAGCCAGGCGAAAATCAGTACTTC. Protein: CASSLSPKPGENQYF.

In DNA, the CDR3 is TGTGCCAGCAGCTTAGGATCCGGGGGAGTGAACTATGGCTACACCTTC. It is translated as CASSLGSGGVNYGYTF. The genes are TRBV7-9 and TRBJ1-2, with D tentatively TRBD1 (5 bases). V dropped 1 base and J dropped 2 bases, with 14 bases sitting between them. The germline gives CDR1 SEHNR, CDR2 FQNEAQ (reference sequence). This CDR3 has 16 amino acids.

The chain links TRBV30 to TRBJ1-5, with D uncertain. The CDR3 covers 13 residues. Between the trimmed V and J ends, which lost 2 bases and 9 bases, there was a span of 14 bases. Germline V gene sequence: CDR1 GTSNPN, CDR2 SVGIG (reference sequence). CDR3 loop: CAWSPRGSRPQHF. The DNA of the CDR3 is TGTGCCTGGAGTCCCCGCGGGTCTCGGCCCCAGCATTTT.

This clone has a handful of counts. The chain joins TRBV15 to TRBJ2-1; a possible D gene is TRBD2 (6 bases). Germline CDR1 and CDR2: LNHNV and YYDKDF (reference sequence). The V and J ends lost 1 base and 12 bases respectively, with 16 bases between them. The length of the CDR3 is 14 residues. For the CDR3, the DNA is TGTGCCACCAGCAGAGTTACTAGCTCCTCAGGGCAGTTCTTC. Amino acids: CATSRVTSSSGQFF.

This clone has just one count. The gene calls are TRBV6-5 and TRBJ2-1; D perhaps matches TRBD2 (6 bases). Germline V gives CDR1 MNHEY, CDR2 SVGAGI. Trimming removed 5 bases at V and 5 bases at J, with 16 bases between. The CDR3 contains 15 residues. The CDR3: CASSTIRDSNNEQFF. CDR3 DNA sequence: TGTGCCAGCAGTACCATCCGGGACTCAAACAATGAGCAGTTCTTC.

The CDR3 DNA is TGCGCCAGCAGCCCAGTTGACAGGAACACTGAAGCTTTCTTT. Translating it yields CASSPVDRNTEAFF. The chain uses TRBV5-1 and TRBJ1-1; D may be TRBD1 (5 bases). Germline CDR1 reads SGHRS; CDR2 reads YFSETQ. Trimming pared 4 bases from V and 1 base from J, leaving 11 bases between. The CDR3 sequence is 14 residues long.

CDR3 region: CASTNGDLNTEAFF. For the CDR3, the DNA is TGCGCCAGCACGAACGGGGACTTGAACACTGAAGCTTTCTTT. The chain is built from TRBV5-1 and TRBJ1-1; D perhaps matches TRBD1 (5 bases). The V gene's germline CDR1 is SGHRS and CDR2 YFSETQ. The ends were cut back, 6 bases at V and 0 bases at J, with 12 bases in the middle. The CDR3 covers 14 residues.

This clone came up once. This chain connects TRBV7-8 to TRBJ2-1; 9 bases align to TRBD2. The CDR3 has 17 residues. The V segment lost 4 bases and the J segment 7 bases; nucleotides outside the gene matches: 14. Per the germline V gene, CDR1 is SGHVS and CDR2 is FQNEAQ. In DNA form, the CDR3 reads TGTGCCAGCAGCTCCCGGGGACGCCGCGGGGGGGGTAATGAGCAGTTCTTC. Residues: CASSSRGRRGGGNEQFF.

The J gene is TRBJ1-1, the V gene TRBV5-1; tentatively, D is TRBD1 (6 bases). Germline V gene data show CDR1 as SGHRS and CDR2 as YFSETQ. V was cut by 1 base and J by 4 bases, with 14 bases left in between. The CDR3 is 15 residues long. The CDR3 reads CASSLSRGQGTEAFF. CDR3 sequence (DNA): TGCGCCAGCAGCTTGTCGCGGGGGCAGGGCACTGAAGCTTTCTTT.

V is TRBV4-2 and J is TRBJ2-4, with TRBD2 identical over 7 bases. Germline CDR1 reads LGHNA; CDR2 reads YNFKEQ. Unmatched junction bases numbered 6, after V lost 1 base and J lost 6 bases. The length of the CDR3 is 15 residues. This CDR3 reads CASSQGRGRLNIQYF. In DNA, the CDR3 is TGTGCCAGCAGCCAAGGGCGGGGGAGATTAAACATTCAGTACTTC.

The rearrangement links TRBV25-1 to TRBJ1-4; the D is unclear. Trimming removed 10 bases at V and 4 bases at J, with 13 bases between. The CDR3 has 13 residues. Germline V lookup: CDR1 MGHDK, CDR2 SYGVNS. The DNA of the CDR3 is TGTGCCACCCAGTCGCCGTATAATGAAAAACTGTTTTTT. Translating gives CATQSPYNEKLFF.

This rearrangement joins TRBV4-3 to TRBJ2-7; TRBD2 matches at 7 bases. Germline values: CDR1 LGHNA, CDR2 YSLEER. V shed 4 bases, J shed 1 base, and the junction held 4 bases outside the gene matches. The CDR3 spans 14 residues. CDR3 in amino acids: CASSPKRGSYEQYF. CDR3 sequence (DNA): TGCGCCAGCAGCCCCAAGCGGGGATCCTACGAGCAGTACTTC.